These T cell receptor beta chains were read from a single sample in a study of blood T cell repertoires in COVID-19. Only in-frame clones appear in the TCRdb table, and some are missing; sequencing was by immunoSEQ multiplex PCR. The sample yields about 190,000 clones, around nine tenths seen once. What was sequenced was peripheral blood. Receptors originate from a middle-aged man with active or convalescent COVID-19. CDR3s include the opening cysteine and the closing phenylalanine or tryptophan.

V gene,CDR3 length,CDR3 protein
TRBV28,16,CASSIKSDSQVYEQYF
TRBV27,16,CASSPSPGQRNSPLHF
TRBV19,13,CASSIQGAYGYTF
TRBV18,12,CASSPKRDTQYF
TRBV30,18,CAWSEQGDRGSSQETQYF
TRBV27,17,CASSLSIGGGGSHEQYF
TRBV9,16,CASSVGGVANTGELFF
TRBV28,14,CASSPPHWNEKLFF
TRBV5-1,12,CASGDFQETQYF
TRBV6-5,14,CASSKKQGLYEQYF
TRBV7-3,15,CASSLIPGGYNEQFF
TRBV6-2/TRBV6-3,15,CASSLSTSGGDEQYF
TRBV7-6,12,CASSPGGVEQYF
TRBV6-5,13,CASSYSRNSPLHF
TRBV3-1/TRBV3-2,16,CASSTSGGLGTDTQYF
TRBV5-6,14,CASSLGSSNSPLHF
TRBV15,15,CATSSLGPSYNEQFF
TRBV6-1,17,CASIEGGLAPSKETQYF
TRBV6-5,15,CASSLLAGGGDTQYF
TRBV6-5,14,CASKVGPNTGELFF
TRBV25-1,12,CATAGGVYEQYF
TRBV10-3,14,CAISTTGGAAEAFF
TRBV28,13,CVHSLLSYDEQYF
TRBV20-1,16,CSASKAGTGNDQPQHF
TRBV24-1,14,CATKGTGSTGELFF
TRBV3-1/TRBV3-2,14,CASSRRGTGGKLFF
TRBV18,16,CASSPYPSGAAGTQYF
TRBV9,16,CASSQGQGEIFYEQYF
TRBV11-3,14,CASSSTDNSYEQYF
TRBV5-4,13,CASSWDREGTQYF
TRBV3-1/TRBV3-2,13,CASSQGVRGKAFF
TRBV29-1,13,CSVEVGTGEGYTF
TRBV11-2,16,CASSFYQGTEADTQYF
TRBV6-1,13,CASSEHRVREQYF
TRBV30,14,CAWSGPNSNQPQHF
TRBV5-1,15,CASSPLASSTDTQYF
TRBV7-3,14,CASSLEGSAGELFF
TRBV24-1,15,CATSVSGGPYNEQFF
TRBV6-1,15,CASSEKWRGLDTQYF
TRBV4-1,16,CASRRTSGGSYNEQFF
TRBV5-5,19,CASSLAGSGGLTIQETQYF
TRBV6-6,13,CASSRGADQPQHF
TRBV3-1/TRBV3-2,11,CASSQDPLYTF
TRBV14,13,CASSQGGQNGYTF
TRBV11-2,15,CASSLDIGLSYGYTF
TRBV6-5,11,CASLQNSPLHF
TRBV14,12,CASSPGQGRAFF
TRBV20-1,11,CSARVGATDLF
TRBV7-8,18,CASSARDRGILAKNIQYF
TRBV7-2,13,CASSNSGNYGYTF